The clone carrying this TCR beta chain came up once. V was cut by 4 bases and J by 1 base, with 5 bases left in between. CDR1 LNHDA and CDR2 SQIVND come from the germline V gene (reference sequence). The CDR3 length is 13 residues. Produced via immunoSEQ multiplex PCR; TCRdb's table is partial and in-frame only. The sample lists hundreds of thousands of clones; 86% were seen once. This sample is part of a study of blood T cell repertoires in COVID-19. The TCR sequence derives from a woman aged 45-59 years with acute or convalescent COVID-19. Sample: peripheral blood. The J gene is TRBJ1-3, the V gene TRBV19; D gene ambiguous. Here the CDR3 DNA reads TGTGCCAGTAGTAAACAGTCTGGAAACACCATATATTTT. Amino acids: CASSKQSGNTIYF.